This paragraph covers one TCR beta chain sequence. These data originate in a study of blood T cell repertoires in COVID-19. The repertoire was sequenced with immunoSEQ multiplex PCR; TCRdb's copy has only in-frame clones and lacks some. The sample has about 69,000 clones, approximately 78% seen once. The sequenced sample was peripheral blood. The origin of this receptor is a woman older than 75 with acute or convalescent COVID-19.

CDR3: CASSLSTGSLTGEAFF. CDR3 in DNA: TGTGCCAGCAGCTTAAGTACCGGCTCTCTTACAGGGGAAGCTTTCTTT. The V and J genes are TRBV7-2 and TRBJ1-1, with D possibly being TRBD1 (6 bases). The CDR3 has 16 residues. The V gene lost 2 bases and the J gene lost 8 bases, with 21 bases spanning the gap. Germline values: CDR1 SGHTA, CDR2 FQGNSA.